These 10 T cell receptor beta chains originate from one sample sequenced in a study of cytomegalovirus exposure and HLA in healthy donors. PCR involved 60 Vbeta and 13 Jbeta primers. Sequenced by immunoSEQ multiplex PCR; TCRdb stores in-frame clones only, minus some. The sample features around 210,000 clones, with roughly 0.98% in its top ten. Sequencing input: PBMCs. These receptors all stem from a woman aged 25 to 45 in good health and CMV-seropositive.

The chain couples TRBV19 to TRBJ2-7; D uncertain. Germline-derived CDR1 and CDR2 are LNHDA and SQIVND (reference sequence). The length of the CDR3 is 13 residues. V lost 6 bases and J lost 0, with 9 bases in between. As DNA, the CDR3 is TGTGCCAGTAGGGCGGATTACTCCTACGAGCAGTACTTC. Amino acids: CASRADYSYEQYF.

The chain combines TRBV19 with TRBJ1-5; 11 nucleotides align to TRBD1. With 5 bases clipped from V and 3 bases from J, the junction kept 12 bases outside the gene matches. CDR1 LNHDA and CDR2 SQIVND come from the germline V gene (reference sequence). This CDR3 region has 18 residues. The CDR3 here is CASSYRTGGAGTNQPQHF. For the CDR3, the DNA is TGTGCCAGTAGTTACCGGACAGGGGGCGCGGGTACCAATCAGCCCCAGCATTTT.

The DNA for the CDR3 is TGTGCCAGCAGCTTAAGGCGGTCCGCGGAAGCTTTCTTT. This sequence encodes CASSLRRSAEAFF. The V and J genes are TRBV5-6 and TRBJ1-1, with no clear D. This CDR3 contains 13 residues. V was cut by 2 bases and J by 8 bases, with 13 bases left in between. In germline, CDR1 is SGHDT, CDR2 YYEEEE.

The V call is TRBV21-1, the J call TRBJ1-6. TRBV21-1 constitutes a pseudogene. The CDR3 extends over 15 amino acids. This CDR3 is CASSGAKVLDSPLHF. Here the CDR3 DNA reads TGTGCCAGCAGCGGAGCAAAGGTCCTCGATTCACCCCTCCACTTT.

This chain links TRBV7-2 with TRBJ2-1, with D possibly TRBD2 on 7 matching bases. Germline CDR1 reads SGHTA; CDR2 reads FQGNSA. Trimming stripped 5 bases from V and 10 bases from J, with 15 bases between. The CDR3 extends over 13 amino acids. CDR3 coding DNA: TGTGCCAGCAGCCTCACCGGGGGGACAGAGCAGTTCTTC. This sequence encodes CASSLTGGTEQFF.

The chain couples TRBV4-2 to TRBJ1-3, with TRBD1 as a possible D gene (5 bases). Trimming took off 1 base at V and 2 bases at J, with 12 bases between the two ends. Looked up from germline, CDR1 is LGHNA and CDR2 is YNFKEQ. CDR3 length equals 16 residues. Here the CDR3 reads CASSQVRPGPGNTIYF. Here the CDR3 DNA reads TGTGCCAGCAGCCAAGTTCGGCCAGGGCCTGGAAACACCATATATTTT.

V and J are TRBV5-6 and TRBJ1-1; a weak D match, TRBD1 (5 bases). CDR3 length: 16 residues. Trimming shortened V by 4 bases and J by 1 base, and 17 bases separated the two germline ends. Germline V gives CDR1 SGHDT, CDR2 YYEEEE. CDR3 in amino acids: CASSRNMGGTNTEAFF. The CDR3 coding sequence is TGTGCCAGCAGCCGTAACATGGGGGGGACGAACACTGAAGCTTTCTTT.

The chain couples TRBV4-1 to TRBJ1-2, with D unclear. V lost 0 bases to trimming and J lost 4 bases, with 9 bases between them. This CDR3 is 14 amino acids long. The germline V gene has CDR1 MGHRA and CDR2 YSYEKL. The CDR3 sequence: CASSQDIGGYGYTF. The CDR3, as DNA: TGCGCCAGCAGCCAAGATATAGGAGGCTATGGCTACACCTTC.

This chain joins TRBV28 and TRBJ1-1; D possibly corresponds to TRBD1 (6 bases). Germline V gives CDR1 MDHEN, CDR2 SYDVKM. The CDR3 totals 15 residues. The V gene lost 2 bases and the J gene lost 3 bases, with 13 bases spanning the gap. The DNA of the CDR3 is TGTGCCAGCAGTTTACCCAGGGGAGGGCACACTGAAGCTTTCTTT. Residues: CASSLPRGGHTEAFF.

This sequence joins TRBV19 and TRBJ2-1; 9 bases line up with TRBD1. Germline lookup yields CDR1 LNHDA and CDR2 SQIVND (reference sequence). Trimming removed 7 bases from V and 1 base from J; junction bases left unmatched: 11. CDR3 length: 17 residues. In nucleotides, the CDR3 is TGTGCCAGTAAAGGGGGACAGGGAACATCGTCCTACAATGAGCAGTTCTTC. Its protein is CASKGGQGTSSYNEQFF.